The 12 T cell receptor beta chains in this list originate from one sample, sequenced in a study of breast tumors, draining lymph nodes, adjacent tissues. MiXCR, applied by TCRdb to the multiplex PCR reads, yields one record per CDR3 protein. Here the sample spans fewer than 20,000 distinct CDR3 sequences, just under 45% being singletons. Sequenced sample: tumor-adjacent breast tissue. These receptors originate from a female donor with breast cancer. Some clones in this sample may be carry-over from other donors' samples.

This clonotype came up a few times. The V gene is TRBV20-1, the J gene TRBJ1-2, with a weak D call TRBD1 (5 bases). Germline assignment: CDR1 DFQATT and CDR2 SNEGSKA (reference sequence). The CDR3 length is 12 residues. V was pared by 3 bases and J by 4 bases, with 9 bases between. CDR3 loop: CSARGGSYGYTF. DNA for the CDR3: TGCAGTGCTAGGGGGGGGAGCTATGGCTACACCTTC.

This clonotype was picked up many times. A much larger clone lies one base from this, so it may be a read error. This rearrangement joins TRBV6-2 or TRBV6-3 to TRBJ2-1; D may be TRBD1 (7 bases). CDR1 is MNHEY and CDR2 is SVGEGT in the germline V gene. Trimming removed 8 bases at V and 2 bases at J, with 13 bases between. The CDR3 has 14 amino acids. CDR3 loop: CASSPGGPYNEQFF. The CDR3 coding sequence is TGTGCCAGCTCGCCAGGGGGGCCCTACAATGAGCAGTTCTTC.

This clonotype showed up just a few times. The chain is built from TRBV20-1 and TRBJ2-1; 7 positions match TRBD2. The CDR3 spans 16 residues. The V gene's germline CDR1 is DFQATT and CDR2 SNEGSKA (reference sequence). CDR3 coding DNA: TGCAGCCTCCTAGCGGAGGAAAAATGGGGGTACGTTGAGCAGTTCTTC. Its translation is CSLLAEEKWGYVEQFF.

At least ten counts were recorded for this clonotype. The rearrangement links TRBV3-1 to TRBJ2-7; TRBD1 is a possible D gene (7 bases). This CDR3 contains 15 residues. Germline CDR1 and CDR2: LGHDT and YNNKEL (reference sequence). V shed 1 base and J shed 4 bases, with 14 bases lying between them. The CDR3 bases are TGTGCCAGCAGCCAAGTTGCCAGGGGGGTTTACGAGCAGTACTTC. Translating it yields CASSQVARGVYEQYF.

V gene TRBV12-3 or TRBV12-4 combines with J gene TRBJ2-3; 11 nucleotides align to TRBD2. The CDR3 sequence is 16 residues long. V lost 4 bases to trimming and J lost 2 bases; unmatched junction nucleotides: 5. CDR3 bases: TGTGCCAGCAGTTGGCTAGCGGGAGGTGTCACAGATACGCAGTATTTT. Translating it yields CASSWLAGGVTDTQYF.

The gene calls are TRBV5-6 and TRBJ2-1; 10 bases align to TRBD2. Germline V CDR1 and CDR2: SGHDT, YYEEEE. With 3 bases clipped from V and 13 bases from J, the junction kept 4 bases outside the gene matches. This CDR3 is built from 12 residues. CDR3 nucleotide sequence: TGTGCCAGCAGCTACCTAGCGGGAGTTCAGTTCTTC. Its protein is CASSYLAGVQFF.

There are a few counts of this clonotype. J is TRBJ2-1 and V is TRBV27; 9 nucleotides line up with TRBD1. The CDR3 is 16 amino acids. Trimming took 3 bases from V and 7 from J; bases not matched to a gene: 10. Per the germline V gene, CDR1 is MNHEY and CDR2 is SMNVEV (reference sequence). The CDR3 here is CASSFPSGTGRNEQFF. CDR3 nucleotide sequence: TGTGCCAGCAGTTTTCCCTCCGGGACAGGGCGGAATGAGCAGTTCTTC.

The sample holds one count of this clonotype. CDR3 loop: CASSSTGGGGEEKLFF. Written as DNA, the CDR3 is TGTGCCAGCAGTTCTACCGGCGGAGGTGGGGAGGAAAAACTGTTTTTT. V is TRBV28 and J is TRBJ1-4; D is unresolved. Looked up from germline, CDR1 is MDHEN and CDR2 is SYDVKM. Between the trimmed V and J ends, which lost 4 bases and 8 bases, there was a span of 20 bases. The CDR3 is made up of 16 amino acids. The variable domain in full, completed from reference TRBV28 and TRBJ1-4, reads DVKVTQSSRYLVKRTGEKVFLECVQDMDHENMFWYRQDPGLGLRLIYFSYDVKMKEKGDIPEGYSVSREKKERFSLILESASTNQTSMYLCASSSTGGGGEEKLFFGSGTQLSVL.

The V and J genes are TRBV20-1 and TRBJ1-2, with a tentative D call TRBD1 (5 bases). This CDR3 is built from 12 residues. Trimming shortened V by 3 bases and J by 7 bases, and 12 bases separated the two germline ends. Germline V lookup: CDR1 DFQATT, CDR2 SNEGSKA (reference sequence). The CDR3 DNA reads as TGCAGTGCTAGTGCCCTGGGGGGTGGCTACACCTTC. Translation gives CSASALGGGYTF.

The chain joins TRBV10-2 to TRBJ2-7; D remains ambiguous. This CDR3 has 12 residues. Germline-derived CDR1 and CDR2 are WSHSY and SAAADI. V gave up 4 bases and J gave up 7 bases, with 11 bases separating them. CDR3: CASSVGRREQYF. Written as DNA, the CDR3 is TGCGCCAGCAGTGTGGGCCGGCGGGAGCAGTACTTC.

The rearrangement joins TRBV20-1 to TRBJ2-3; 9 bases align to TRBD1. This CDR3 has 15 amino acids. V dropped 6 bases and J dropped 1; count of bases not matched to a gene: 8. Germline V gives CDR1 DFQATT, CDR2 SNEGSKA (reference sequence). CDR3 loop: CSAPGTGLGTDTQYF. The CDR3 DNA sequence: TGCAGTGCCCCCGGGACAGGGCTGGGCACAGATACGCAGTATTTT.

V usage is TRBV12-3 or TRBV12-4 and J usage is TRBJ1-5; 8 positions match TRBD1. V shed 9 bases and J 6 bases; nucleotides not matched to a gene: 4. The CDR3 is 12 residues long. Written as DNA, the CDR3 is TGTGCCAGTGGACAGGGAAGTCAGCCCCAGCATTTT. Translating gives CASGQGSQPQHF.